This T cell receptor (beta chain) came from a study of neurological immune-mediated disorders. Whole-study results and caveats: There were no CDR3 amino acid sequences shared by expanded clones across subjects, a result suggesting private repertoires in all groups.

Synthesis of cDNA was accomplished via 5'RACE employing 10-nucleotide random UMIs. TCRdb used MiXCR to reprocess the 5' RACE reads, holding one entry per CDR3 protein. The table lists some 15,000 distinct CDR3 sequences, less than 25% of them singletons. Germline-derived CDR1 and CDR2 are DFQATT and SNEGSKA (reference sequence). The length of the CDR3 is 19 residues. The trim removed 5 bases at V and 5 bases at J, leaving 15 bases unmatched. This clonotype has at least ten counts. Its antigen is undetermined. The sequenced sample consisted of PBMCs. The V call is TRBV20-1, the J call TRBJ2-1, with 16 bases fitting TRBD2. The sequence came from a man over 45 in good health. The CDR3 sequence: CSASPSGLAGGPANNEQFF. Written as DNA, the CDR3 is TGCAGTGCTTCCCCTTCGGGACTAGCGGGAGGGCCTGCTAACAATGAGCAGTTCTTC.